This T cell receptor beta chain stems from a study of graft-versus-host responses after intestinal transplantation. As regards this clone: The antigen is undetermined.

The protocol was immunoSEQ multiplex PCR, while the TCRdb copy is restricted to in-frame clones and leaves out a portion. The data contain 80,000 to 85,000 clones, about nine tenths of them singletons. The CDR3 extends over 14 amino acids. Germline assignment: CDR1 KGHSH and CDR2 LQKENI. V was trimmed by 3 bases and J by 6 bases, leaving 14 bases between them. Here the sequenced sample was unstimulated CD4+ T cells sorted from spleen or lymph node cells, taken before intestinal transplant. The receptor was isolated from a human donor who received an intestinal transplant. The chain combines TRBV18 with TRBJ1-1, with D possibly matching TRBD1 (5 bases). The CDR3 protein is CASSPQLDKPEAFF. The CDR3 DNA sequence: TGTGCCAGCTCACCGCAACTGGACAAGCCTGAAGCTTTCTTT.